This T cell receptor (beta chain) is from a study of blood T cell repertoires in COVID-19. About the research overall: Sites across the United States, Italy and Spain contributed samples from acute and convalescent COVID-19.

Clones were sequenced by immunoSEQ multiplex PCR, and TCRdb holds only the in-frame ones, with some missing. This repertoire shows about 42,000 clones, around 86% found once; its top ten account for approximately 0.4%. CDR3 length: 14 residues. Per germline, CDR1 LGHDT and CDR2 YNNKEL (reference sequence). V was pared by 1 base and J by 2 bases, with 1 base of the junction left unmatched. The sequence came from a human donor in a cohort sampled during active COVID-19. J is TRBJ2-7 and V is TRBV3-1 (or the pseudogene TRBV3-2), with 8 bases aligning to TRBD2. Sequenced sample: peripheral blood. CDR3 nucleotide sequence: TGTGCCAGCAGCCAAGGGCGGGGGGCCTACGAGCAGTACTTC. It encodes CASSQGRGAYEQYF.